These 14 T cell receptor beta chains were sequenced from one sample in a study of shared clonotypes between healthy human individuals. It was CD45RO-negative cells, positively selected for CCR7, that made up naive CD8 cells, with terminally differentiated effector memory CD45RA+ cells excluded. Measured with immunoSEQ multiplex PCR; TCRdb has only the in-frame clones, and not every one. The table records around 700,000 clones, 90% to 95% of them present only once. The specimen sequenced was naive CD8+ T cells sorted from blood. The receptors were gathered from a man in his thirties or forties in good health.

The genes are TRBV9 and TRBJ2-7; TRBD2 matches 9 bases. This CDR3 is built from 15 residues. V gave up 0 bases and J gave up 3 bases; unmatched junction bases: 4. Germline-derived CDR1 and CDR2 are SGDLS and YYNGEE. The CDR3 here is CASSVGLAGLYEQYF. In nucleotides, the CDR3 is TGTGCCAGCAGCGTAGGGCTAGCGGGGCTCTACGAGCAGTACTTC.

This clone has just one count. A read error likely explains this, since a far larger clone differs by one base. The chain uses TRBV28 and TRBJ2-2, with D hard to call. This CDR3 region has 12 residues. Per the germline V gene, CDR1 is MDHEN and CDR2 is SYDVKM. Trimming took 1 base from V and 10 from J, leaving 7 bases between them. The CDR3 DNA reads as TGTGCCAGCAGTTTATTCGGTGAGGAGCTGTTTTTT. As protein: CASSLFGEELFF.

The rearrangement joins TRBV27 to TRBJ1-2; a possible D gene is TRBD1 (6 bases). The CDR3 totals 14 residues. V was shortened by 5 bases and J by 3 bases, with 13 bases between the two germline ends. Germline V gene data show CDR1 as MNHEY and CDR2 as SMNVEV (reference sequence). CDR3 in amino acids: CASSHNRADYGYTF. CDR3 nucleotides: TGTGCCAGCAGTCATAACAGGGCAGACTATGGCTACACCTTC.

The chain employs TRBV4-2 and TRBJ2-7, with 7 bases that match TRBD2. Germline V gene sequence: CDR1 LGHNA, CDR2 YNFKEQ. The V and J ends lost 2 bases and 3 bases, in that order; junction bases with no gene match: 7. The CDR3 totals 15 residues. As DNA, the CDR3 is TGTGCCAGCAGCCAACCAGCGGGGAATGGCTACGAGCAGTACTTC. Protein product: CASSQPAGNGYEQYF.

The V and J genes are TRBV7-9 and TRBJ2-2; the match to TRBD2 covers 11 bases. CDR3 length: 16 residues. Germline CDR1 reads SEHNR; CDR2 reads FQNEAQ (reference sequence). V dropped 5 bases and J dropped 6; count of bases not matched to a gene: 8. DNA of the CDR3: TGTGCCAGCAGCCGTGGGCTAGCGGGAGGTGCCGGGGAGCTGTTTTTT. It translates to CASSRGLAGGAGELFF.

This clone was seen more than once but under ten times. V usage is TRBV2 and J usage is TRBJ2-1; the D gene is possibly TRBD1 (5 bases). Looked up from germline, CDR1 is SNHLY and CDR2 is FYNNEI. V was cut by 1 base and J by 1 base, with 8 bases left in between. The CDR3 totals 15 residues. In nucleotides, the CDR3 is TGTGCCAGCAGTGAAGGCAGGGAATCCTACAATGAGCAGTTCTTC. It encodes CASSEGRESYNEQFF.

This clone was observed a few times. The gene calls are TRBV9 and TRBJ1-5; D is perhaps TRBD1 (5 bases). CDR1 is SGDLS, CDR2 YYNGEE, per germline. This CDR3 region has 14 residues. The V end lost 3 bases, the J end lost 6 bases, and 13 bases lay between the germline ends. CDR3 bases: TGTGCCAGCAGCGCCACAGGAGGGTTTCAGCCCCAGCATTTT. It yields the protein CASSATGGFQPQHF. The full variable domain, rest sourced from reference TRBV9 and TRBJ1-5, is DSGVTQTPKHLITATGQRVTLRCSPRSGDLSVYWYQQSLDQGLQFLIQYYNGEERAKGNILERFSAQQFPDLHSELNLSSLELGDSALYFCASSATGGFQPQHFGDGTRLSIL.

The chain recombines TRBV10-1 with TRBJ2-7, with a possible D match to TRBD2 (6 bases). Germline V CDR1 and CDR2: WNHNN, SYGVQD (reference sequence). The V and J ends lost 6 bases and 9 bases respectively, with 15 bases between them. There are 12 residues in the CDR3. CDR3: CASRRRDTRQYF. The CDR3 region has the DNA TGCGCCAGCAGGAGGAGGGATACGAGGCAGTACTTC.

Worth noting for this clone: The identical CDR3 is also encoded by other nucleotide sequences in the sample. V is TRBV11-2 and J is TRBJ2-7; 15 positions match TRBD2. Looked up from germline, CDR1 is SGHAT and CDR2 is FQNNGV. There are 16 residues in the CDR3. The J segment lost 4 bases and the V segment lost 1 base, leaving 2 bases of the junction unmatched. CDR3 coding DNA: TGTGCCAGCAGCTTAGGTGGACTAGCGGGAGGGTACGAGCAGTACTTC. This codes for CASSLGGLAGGYEQYF. Looking up the rest from reference TRBV11-2 and TRBJ2-7 gives the full variable domain: EAGVAQSPRYKIIEKRQSVAFWCNPISGHATLYWYQQILGQGPKLLIQFQNNGVVDDSQLPKDRFSAERLKGVDSTLKIQPAKLEDSAVYLCASSLGGLAGGYEQYFGPGTRLTVT.

This chain uses TRBV29-1 with TRBJ2-1; D possibly corresponds to TRBD2 (6 bases). Trimming shortened V by 3 bases and J by 6 bases, and 12 bases separated the two germline ends. Germline CDR1 is SQVTM and CDR2 is ANQGSEA. The CDR3 loop spans 13 amino acids. CDR3 amino acids: CSVDLTSFNEQFF. CDR3 nucleotides: TGCAGCGTTGATTTGACTAGTTTCAATGAGCAGTTCTTC.

The chain combines TRBV28 with TRBJ2-2, with 7 bases aligning to TRBD2. CDR1 and CDR2 from the germline V gene are MDHEN and SYDVKM. The CDR3 sequence is 15 residues long. Trimming removed 5 bases from V and 6 bases from J; junction bases left unmatched: 9. The CDR3 protein is CASSPVREIPGELFF. CDR3 DNA: TGTGCCAGCAGTCCGGTGCGGGAGATCCCCGGGGAGCTGTTTTTT. Looking up the rest from reference TRBV28 and TRBJ2-2 gives the full variable domain: DVKVTQSSRYLVKRTGEKVFLECVQDMDHENMFWYRQDPGLGLRLIYFSYDVKMKEKGDIPEGYSVSREKKERFSLILESASTNQTSMYLCASSPVREIPGELFFGEGSRLTVL.

The chain is built from TRBV28 and TRBJ2-1; D gene uncertain. The CDR3 runs to 14 residues. Germline V gene lookup returns CDR1 MDHEN and CDR2 SYDVKM. V gave up 2 bases and J gave up 6 bases, with 11 bases separating them. This CDR3 reads CASSLLASSNEQFF. In DNA, the CDR3 is TGTGCCAGCAGTTTACTGGCTAGTAGCAATGAGCAGTTCTTC. The entire variable domain, with the rest obtained from reference TRBV28 and TRBJ2-1, is as follows: DVKVTQSSRYLVKRTGEKVFLECVQDMDHENMFWYRQDPGLGLRLIYFSYDVKMKEKGDIPEGYSVSREKKERFSLILESASTNQTSMYLCASSLLASSNEQFFGPGTRLTVL.

The V and J genes are TRBV28 and TRBJ2-7, with no clear D. This CDR3 is built from 13 residues. Germline CDR1 MDHEN, CDR2 SYDVKM. The V end was cut by 7 bases, the J end by 3 bases, with 13 bases between. The CDR3 nucleotides read TGTGCCAGCACTAGGGAAGAGTTCTACGAGCAGTACTTC. Amino acids: CASTREEFYEQYF. Complete variable domain (other parts from reference TRBV28 and TRBJ2-7): DVKVTQSSRYLVKRTGEKVFLECVQDMDHENMFWYRQDPGLGLRLIYFSYDVKMKEKGDIPEGYSVSREKKERFSLILESASTNQTSMYLCASTREEFYEQYFGPGTRLTVT.

The genes are TRBV27 and TRBJ2-2, with D perhaps matching TRBD2 (6 bases). Deletions cut 1 base from V and 6 bases from J, with 12 bases between. Per the germline V gene, CDR1 is MNHEY and CDR2 is SMNVEV (reference sequence). The CDR3 is 15 amino acids. CDR3 amino acids: CASSLLTGDPGELFF. Written as DNA, the CDR3 is TGTGCCAGCAGTTTATTAACGGGGGACCCCGGGGAGCTGTTTTTT.